This TCR beta chain was obtained from a study of T cells in Graves' hyperthyroidism and ophthalmopathy. Study in general: The authors collected peripheral blood at initial diagnosis, before any treatment.

Study results and limitations: Ophthalmopathy was distinguished from stable hyperthyroidism by 13 V-J signatures.

In its sample, this clonotype was seen many times. Its antigen is undetermined. Each diagnosis was grounded in clinical symptoms, serum thyroxine and TRAb, thyroid ultrasound, and orbital computed tomography. From RNA transcripts, TCR beta CDR3 regions were amplified. The study used the HTBI primer set for a first-round RT-PCR of the TCR CDR3. MiXCR, applied by TCRdb to the multiplex PCR reads, yields one record per CDR3 protein. This table has about 350,000 distinct CDR3 sequences, more than 11% appearing once. Germline CDR1 is MDHEN and CDR2 is SYDVKM. The CDR3 runs 16 residues. Trimming pared 1 base from V and 0 bases from J, leaving 12 bases between.

The sequenced sample consisted of blood. The gene calls are TRBV28 and TRBJ1-1; D not resolved. The clonotype originates from a woman in her 30s with Graves' hyperthyroidism. Here the CDR3 DNA reads TGTGCCAGCAGTTTATCGTTTATTCCTATGAACACTGAAGCTTTCTTT. It is translated as CASSLSFIPMNTEAFF.